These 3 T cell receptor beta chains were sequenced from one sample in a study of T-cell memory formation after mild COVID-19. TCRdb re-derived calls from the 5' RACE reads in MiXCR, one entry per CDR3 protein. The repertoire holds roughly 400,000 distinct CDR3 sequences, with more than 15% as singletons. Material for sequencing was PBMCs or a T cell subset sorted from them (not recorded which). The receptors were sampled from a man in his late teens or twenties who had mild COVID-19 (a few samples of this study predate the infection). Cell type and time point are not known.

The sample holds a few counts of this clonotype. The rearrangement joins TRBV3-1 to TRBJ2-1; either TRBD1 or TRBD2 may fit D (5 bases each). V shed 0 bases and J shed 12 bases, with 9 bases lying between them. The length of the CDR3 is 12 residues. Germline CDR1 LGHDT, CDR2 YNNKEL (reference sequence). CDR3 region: CASSQDRGGQFF. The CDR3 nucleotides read TGTGCCAGCAGCCAAGATCGTGGGGGGCAGTTCTTC.

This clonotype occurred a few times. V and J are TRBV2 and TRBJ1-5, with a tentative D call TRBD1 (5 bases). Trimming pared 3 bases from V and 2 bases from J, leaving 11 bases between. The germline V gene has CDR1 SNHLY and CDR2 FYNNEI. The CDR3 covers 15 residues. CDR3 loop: CASSEGGDRNQPQHF. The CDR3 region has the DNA TGTGCCAGCAGTGAGGGAGGGGACCGCAATCAGCCCCAGCATTTT.

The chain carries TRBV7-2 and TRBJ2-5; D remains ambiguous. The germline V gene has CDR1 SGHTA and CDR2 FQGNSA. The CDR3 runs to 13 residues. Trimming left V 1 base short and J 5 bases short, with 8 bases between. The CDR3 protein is CASSLDGEETQYF. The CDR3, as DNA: TGTGCCAGCAGCTTAGATGGCGAGGAGACCCAGTACTTC.